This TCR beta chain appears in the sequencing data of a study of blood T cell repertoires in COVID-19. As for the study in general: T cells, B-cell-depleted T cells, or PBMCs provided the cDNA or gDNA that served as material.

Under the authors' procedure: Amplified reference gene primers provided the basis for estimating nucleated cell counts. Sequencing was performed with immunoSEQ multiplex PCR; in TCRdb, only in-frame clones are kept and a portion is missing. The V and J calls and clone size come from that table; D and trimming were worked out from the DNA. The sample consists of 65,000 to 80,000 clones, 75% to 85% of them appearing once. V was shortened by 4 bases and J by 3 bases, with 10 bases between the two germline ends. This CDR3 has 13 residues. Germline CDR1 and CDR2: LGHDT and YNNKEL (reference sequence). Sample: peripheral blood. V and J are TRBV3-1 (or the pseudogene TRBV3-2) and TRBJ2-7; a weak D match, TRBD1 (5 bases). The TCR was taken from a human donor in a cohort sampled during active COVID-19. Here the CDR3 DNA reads TGTGCCAGCAGCCCAAGGGGTTTCTACGAGCAGTACTTC. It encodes CASSPRGFYEQYF.